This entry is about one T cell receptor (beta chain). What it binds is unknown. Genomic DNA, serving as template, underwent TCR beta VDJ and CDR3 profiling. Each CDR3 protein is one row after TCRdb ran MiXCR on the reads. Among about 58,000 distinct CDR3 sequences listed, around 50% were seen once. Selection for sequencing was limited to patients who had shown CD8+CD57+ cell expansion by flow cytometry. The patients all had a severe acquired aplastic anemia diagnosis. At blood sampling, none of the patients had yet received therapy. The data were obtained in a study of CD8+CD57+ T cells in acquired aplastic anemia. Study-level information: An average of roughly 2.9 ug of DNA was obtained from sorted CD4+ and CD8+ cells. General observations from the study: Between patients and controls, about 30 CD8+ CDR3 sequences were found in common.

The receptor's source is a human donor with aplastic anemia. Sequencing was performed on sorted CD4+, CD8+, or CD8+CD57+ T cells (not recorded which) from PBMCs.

Here the CDR3 DNA reads TGTGCCAGCAGCGAGACAGGGGACGCCTACAATGAGCAGTTCTTC. This gives the protein CASSETGDAYNEQFF. The chain carries TRBV11-2 and TRBJ2-1; 8 positions agree with TRBD1. The CDR3 runs to 15 residues. Germline assignment: CDR1 SGHAT and CDR2 FQNNGV. V dropped 5 bases and J dropped 2; count of bases not matched to a gene: 5. Based on the CDR3 plus reference TRBV11-2 and TRBJ2-1, the full variable domain is EAGVAQSPRYKIIEKRQSVAFWCNPISGHATLYWYQQILGQGPKLLIQFQNNGVVDDSQLPKDRFSAERLKGVDSTLKIQPAKLEDSAVYLCASSETGDAYNEQFFGPGTRLTVL.